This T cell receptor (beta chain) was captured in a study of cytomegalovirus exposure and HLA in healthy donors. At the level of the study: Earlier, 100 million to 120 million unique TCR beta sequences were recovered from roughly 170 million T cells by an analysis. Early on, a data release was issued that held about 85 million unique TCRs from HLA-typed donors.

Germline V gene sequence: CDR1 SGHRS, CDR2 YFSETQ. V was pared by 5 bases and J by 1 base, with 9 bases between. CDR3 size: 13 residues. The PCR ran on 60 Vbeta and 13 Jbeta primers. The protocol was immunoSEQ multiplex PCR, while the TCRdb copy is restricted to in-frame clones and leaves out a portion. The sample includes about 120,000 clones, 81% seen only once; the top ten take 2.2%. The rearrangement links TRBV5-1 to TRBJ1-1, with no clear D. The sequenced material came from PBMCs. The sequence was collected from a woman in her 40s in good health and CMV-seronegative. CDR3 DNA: TGCGCCAGCAGTTATACAGCGAACACTGAAGCTTTCTTT. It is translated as CASSYTANTEAFF.